This T cell receptor (beta chain) was retrieved from a study of breast tumors, draining lymph nodes, adjacent tissues. Study-level points and caveats: Data only fit, rather than demonstrated, lymph node origin of most tumor T cells. Compared with lymph nodes, tumors were less diverse; compared with nontumor tissue, more. Tumor and nontumor repertoires were significantly more similar in luminal-like than in basal-like breast cancer.

Remarks on this clonotype: Antigen specificity is unknown.

TCRdb reprocessed the multiplex PCR reads with MiXCR, giving one entry per CDR3 protein. Seen here are about 13,000 distinct CDR3 sequences, approximately 62% observed once, and the top ten hold about 53%. With V trimmed by 11 bases and J by 3 bases, 6 bases remained unmatched. The CDR3 length is 14 residues. In germline, CDR1 is SNHLY, CDR2 FYNNEI. The specimen was tumor-adjacent breast tissue. The TCR comes from a female donor with breast cancer. Some clones in this sample may be carry-over from other donors' samples. The V gene is TRBV2, the J gene TRBJ2-1; 11 bases are shared with TRBD2. Here the CDR3 reads CAFVGTSGYNEQFF. The CDR3 nucleotides are TGTGCCTTTGTGGGGACTAGCGGCTACAATGAGCAGTTCTTC.